The sequence of this T cell receptor beta chain was determined in a study of blood T cell repertoires in COVID-19. Study-wide context: Samples representing acute and convalescent COVID-19 were sourced from the United States, Italy and Spain. PBMCs, B-cell-depleted T cells, or T cells provided the cDNA or gDNA that made up the material.

Patients in Seattle were enrolled during active infection, then followed longitudinally. V was trimmed by 0 bases and J by 4 bases, leaving 10 bases between them. The CDR3 extends over 15 amino acids. Germline V gene sequence: CDR1 MNHEY, CDR2 SVGAGI. Authors' analysis steps: Quantification of nucleated cells was approximated via reference gene primer amplification. Libraries were prepared by immunoSEQ multiplex PCR; TCRdb keeps only in-frame clonotypes and omits some of them. The DNA gave D and trimming, while V, J and clone size come from that table. Of 62,000 or so clones listed, approximately 78% are singletons.

This sequence originates from a man between 60 and 75 years old with COVID-19, enrolled during active disease. V and J are TRBV6-5 and TRBJ1-3; D may be TRBD1 (5 bases). Sequences were obtained from peripheral blood. This CDR3 is CASSYSVGRGNTIYF. In DNA, the CDR3 is TGTGCCAGCAGTTACTCGGTGGGGCGAGGAAACACCATATATTTT.